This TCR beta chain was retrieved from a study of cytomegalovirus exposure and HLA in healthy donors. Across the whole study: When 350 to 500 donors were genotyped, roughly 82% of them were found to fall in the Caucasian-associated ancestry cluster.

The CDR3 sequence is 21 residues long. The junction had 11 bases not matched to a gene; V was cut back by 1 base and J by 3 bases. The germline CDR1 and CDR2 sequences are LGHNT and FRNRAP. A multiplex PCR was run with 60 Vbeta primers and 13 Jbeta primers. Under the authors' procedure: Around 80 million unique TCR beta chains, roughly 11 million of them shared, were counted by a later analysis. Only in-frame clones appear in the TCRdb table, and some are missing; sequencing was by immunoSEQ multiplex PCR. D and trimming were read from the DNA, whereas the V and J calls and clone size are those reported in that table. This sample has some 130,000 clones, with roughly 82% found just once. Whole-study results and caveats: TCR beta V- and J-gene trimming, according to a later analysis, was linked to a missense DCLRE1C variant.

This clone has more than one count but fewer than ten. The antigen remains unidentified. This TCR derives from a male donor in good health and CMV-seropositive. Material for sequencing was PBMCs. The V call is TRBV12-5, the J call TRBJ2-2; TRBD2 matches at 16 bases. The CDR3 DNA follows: TGTGCTAGTGGTTTGGCACTTCCGGGACTAGCGGGAGGGGTTGACACCGGGGAGCTGTTTTTT. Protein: CASGLALPGLAGGVDTGELFF.